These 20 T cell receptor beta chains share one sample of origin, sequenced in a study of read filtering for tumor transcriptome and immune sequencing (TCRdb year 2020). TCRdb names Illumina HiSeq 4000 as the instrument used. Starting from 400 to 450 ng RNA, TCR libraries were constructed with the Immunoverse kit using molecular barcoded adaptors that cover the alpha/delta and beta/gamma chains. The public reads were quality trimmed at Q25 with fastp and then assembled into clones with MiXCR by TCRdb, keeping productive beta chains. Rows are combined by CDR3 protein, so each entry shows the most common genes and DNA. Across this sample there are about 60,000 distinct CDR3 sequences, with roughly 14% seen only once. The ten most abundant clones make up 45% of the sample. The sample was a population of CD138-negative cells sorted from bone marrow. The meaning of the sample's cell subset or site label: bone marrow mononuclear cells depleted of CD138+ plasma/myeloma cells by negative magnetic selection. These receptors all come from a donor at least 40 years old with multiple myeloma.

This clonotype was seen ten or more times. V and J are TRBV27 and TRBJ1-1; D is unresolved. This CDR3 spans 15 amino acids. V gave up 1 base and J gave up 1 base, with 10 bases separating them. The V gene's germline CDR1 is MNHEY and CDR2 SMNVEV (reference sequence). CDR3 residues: CASSLWREANTEAFF. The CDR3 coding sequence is TGTGCCAGCAGTTTATGGCGGGAAGCGAACACTGAAGCTTTCTTT.

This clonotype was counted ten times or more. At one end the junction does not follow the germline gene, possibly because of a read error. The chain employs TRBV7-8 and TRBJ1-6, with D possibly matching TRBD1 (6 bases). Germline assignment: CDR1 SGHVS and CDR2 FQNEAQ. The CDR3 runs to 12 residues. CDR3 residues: CASSLAWGAPRF. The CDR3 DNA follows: TGTGCCAGCAGCTTAGCATGGGGGGCCCCCCGCTTT.

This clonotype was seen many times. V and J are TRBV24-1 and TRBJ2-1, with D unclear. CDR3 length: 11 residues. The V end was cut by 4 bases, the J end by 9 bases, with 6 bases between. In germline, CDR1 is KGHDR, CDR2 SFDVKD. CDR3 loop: CATSERFEQFF. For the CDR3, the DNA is TGTGCCACCAGTGAGAGGTTTGAGCAGTTCTTC.

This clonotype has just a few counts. Here the CDR3 reads CASSTSGSSYEQYF. The CDR3 nucleotides are TGCGCCAGCAGTACCAGCGGGAGCTCCTACGAGCAGTACTTC. The chain couples TRBV10-2 to TRBJ2-7, with 8 bases lining up with TRBD2. The trim removed 5 bases at V and 0 bases at J, leaving 3 bases unmatched. Germline V gene lookup returns CDR1 WSHSY and CDR2 SAAADI. This CDR3 has 14 residues.

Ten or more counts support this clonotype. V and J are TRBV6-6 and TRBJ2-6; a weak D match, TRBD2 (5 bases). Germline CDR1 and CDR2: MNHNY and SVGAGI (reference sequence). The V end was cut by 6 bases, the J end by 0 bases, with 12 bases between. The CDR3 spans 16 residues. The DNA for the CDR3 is TGTGCCAGCAGAACATATGAGGGCTCTGGGGCCAACGTCCTGACTTTC. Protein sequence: CASRTYEGSGANVLTF.

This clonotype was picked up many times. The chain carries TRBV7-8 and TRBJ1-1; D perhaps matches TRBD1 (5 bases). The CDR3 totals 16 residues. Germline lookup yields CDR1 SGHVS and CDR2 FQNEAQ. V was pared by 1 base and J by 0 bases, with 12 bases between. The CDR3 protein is CASSLVPGTMNTEAFF. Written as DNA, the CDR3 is TGTGCCAGCAGCTTAGTCCCCGGGACGATGAACACTGAAGCTTTCTTT.

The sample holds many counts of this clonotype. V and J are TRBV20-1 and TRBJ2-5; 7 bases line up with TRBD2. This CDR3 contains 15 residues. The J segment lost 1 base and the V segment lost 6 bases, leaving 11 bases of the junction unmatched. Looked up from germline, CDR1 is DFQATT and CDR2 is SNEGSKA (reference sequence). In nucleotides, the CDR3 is TGCAGTGCCCCCCCAGCGGGACGAACCCAAGAGACCCAGTACTTC. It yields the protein CSAPPAGRTQETQYF.

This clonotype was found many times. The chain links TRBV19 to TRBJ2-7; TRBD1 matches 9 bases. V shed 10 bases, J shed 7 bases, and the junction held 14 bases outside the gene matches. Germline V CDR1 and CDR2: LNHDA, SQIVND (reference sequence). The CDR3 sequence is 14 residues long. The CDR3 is CATRSRTGVGEQYF. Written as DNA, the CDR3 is TGTGCCACCAGGTCAAGGACAGGGGTCGGGGAGCAGTACTTC.

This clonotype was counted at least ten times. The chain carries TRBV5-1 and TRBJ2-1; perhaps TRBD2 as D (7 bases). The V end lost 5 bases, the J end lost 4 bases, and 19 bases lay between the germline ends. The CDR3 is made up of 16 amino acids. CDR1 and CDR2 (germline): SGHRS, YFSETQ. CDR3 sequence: CASRGAGTTPYNEQFF. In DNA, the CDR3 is TGCGCCAGCAGGGGGGCCGGGACTACTCCTTACAATGAGCAGTTCTTC.

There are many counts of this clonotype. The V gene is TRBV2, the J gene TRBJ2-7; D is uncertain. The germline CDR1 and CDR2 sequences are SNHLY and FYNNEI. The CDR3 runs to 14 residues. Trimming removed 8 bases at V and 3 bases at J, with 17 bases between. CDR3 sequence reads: CASGTLLEIYEQYF. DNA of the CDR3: TGTGCCAGCGGAACCCTCCTAGAGATCTACGAGCAGTACTTC.

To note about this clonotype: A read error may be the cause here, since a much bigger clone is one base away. The CDR3 coding sequence is TGTGCCAGCCCTCTCCACCCACAGGGGGCCACAGATACGCAGTATTTT. Amino acid sequence: CASPLHPQGATDTQYF. The chain uses TRBV27 and TRBJ2-3; 9 positions match TRBD1. Unmatched junction bases numbered 11, after V lost 8 bases and J lost 2 bases. The CDR3 loop spans 16 amino acids. Germline V gives CDR1 MNHEY, CDR2 SMNVEV (reference sequence).

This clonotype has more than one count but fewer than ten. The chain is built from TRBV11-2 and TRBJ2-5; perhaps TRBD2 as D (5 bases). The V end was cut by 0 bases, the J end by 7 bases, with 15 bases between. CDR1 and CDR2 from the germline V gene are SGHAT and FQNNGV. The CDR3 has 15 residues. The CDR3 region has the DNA TGTGCCAGCAGCTTAGATAGGACCCCTGGGAGGACCCAGTACTTC. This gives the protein CASSLDRTPGRTQYF.

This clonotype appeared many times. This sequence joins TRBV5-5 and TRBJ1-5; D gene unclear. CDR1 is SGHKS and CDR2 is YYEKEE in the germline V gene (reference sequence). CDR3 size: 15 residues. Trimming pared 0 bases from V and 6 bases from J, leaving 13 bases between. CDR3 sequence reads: CASSLVEGRSQPQHF. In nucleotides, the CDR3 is TGTGCCAGCAGCTTGGTAGAGGGCCGTTCTCAGCCCCAGCATTTT.

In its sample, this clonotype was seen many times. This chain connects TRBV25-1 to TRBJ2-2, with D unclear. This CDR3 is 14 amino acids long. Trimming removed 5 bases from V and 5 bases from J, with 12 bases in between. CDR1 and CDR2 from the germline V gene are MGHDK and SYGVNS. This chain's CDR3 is CASSQRKITGELFF. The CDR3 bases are TGTGCCAGCAGTCAAAGGAAAATTACCGGGGAGCTGTTTTTT.

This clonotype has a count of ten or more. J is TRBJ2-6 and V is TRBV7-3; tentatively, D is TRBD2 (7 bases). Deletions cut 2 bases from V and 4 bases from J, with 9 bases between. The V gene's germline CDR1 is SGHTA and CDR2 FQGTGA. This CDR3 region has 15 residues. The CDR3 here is CASSLWGGGANVLTF. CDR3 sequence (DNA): TGTGCCAGCAGCTTATGGGGGGGCGGGGCCAACGTCCTGACTTTC.

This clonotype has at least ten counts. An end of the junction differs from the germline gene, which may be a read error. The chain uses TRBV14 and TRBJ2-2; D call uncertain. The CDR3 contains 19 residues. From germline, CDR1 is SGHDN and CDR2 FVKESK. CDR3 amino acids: CASSPQVLPLLRNSGELFF. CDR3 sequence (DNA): TGTGCCAGCAGCCCTCAGGTACTTCCCCTCCTGAGGAACTCCGGGGAGCTGTTTTTT.

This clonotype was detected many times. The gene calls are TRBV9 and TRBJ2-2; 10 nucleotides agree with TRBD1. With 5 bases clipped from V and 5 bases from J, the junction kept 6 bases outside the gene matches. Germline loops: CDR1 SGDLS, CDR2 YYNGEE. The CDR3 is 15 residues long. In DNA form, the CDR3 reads TGTGCCAGCAGAGCGACAGGGGGCCGGACCGGGGAGCTGTTTTTT. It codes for CASRATGGRTGELFF.

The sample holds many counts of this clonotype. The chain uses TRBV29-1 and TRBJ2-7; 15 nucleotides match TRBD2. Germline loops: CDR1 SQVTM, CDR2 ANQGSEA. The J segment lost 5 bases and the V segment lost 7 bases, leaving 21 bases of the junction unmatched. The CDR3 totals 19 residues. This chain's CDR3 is CSASPPGLAGGPVLDEQYF. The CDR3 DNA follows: TGCAGCGCTTCCCCTCCTGGACTAGCGGGAGGGCCAGTTCTTGACGAGCAGTACTTC.

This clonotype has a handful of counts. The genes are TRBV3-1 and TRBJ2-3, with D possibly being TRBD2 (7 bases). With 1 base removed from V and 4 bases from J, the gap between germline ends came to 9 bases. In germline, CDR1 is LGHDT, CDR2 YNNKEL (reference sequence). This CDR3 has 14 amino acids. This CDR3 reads CASSQVGGADTQYF. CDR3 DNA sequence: TGTGCCAGCAGCCAAGTAGGGGGGGCAGATACGCAGTATTTT.

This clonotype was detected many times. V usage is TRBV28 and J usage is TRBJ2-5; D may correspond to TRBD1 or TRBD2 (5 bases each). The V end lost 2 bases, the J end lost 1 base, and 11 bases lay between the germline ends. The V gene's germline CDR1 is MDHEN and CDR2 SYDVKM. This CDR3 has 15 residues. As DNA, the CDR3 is TGTGCCAGCAGTTTAACGGGACGGTTCCAAGAGACCCAGTACTTC. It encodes CASSLTGRFQETQYF.